This is a list of T cell receptor beta chains from one sample in a study of beta chain features in type 1 diabetes. Here immunoSEQ multiplex PCR was the method, and the copy in TCRdb shows in-frame clones only, minus some. The sample includes over 150,000 clones, 10% of them seen just once. Sequenced input: central memory CD4+ T cells from blood. Source of these receptors: a man aged 25-40 years with type 1 diabetes. CDR3s include the opening cysteine and the closing phenylalanine or tryptophan. Expanded clones get a size class; other rows say once, few or many, or leave the size out.

j_call v_call clone_size cdr3_aa
TRBJ2-5 TRBV7-3 few CASSLAPGKETQYF
TRBJ1-1 TRBV7-9 . CASSLDREAFF
TRBJ2-3 TRBV7-9 few CASSSTPGQLKDTQYF
TRBJ2-7 TRBV7-2 . CASSLFGLAGGEQYF
TRBJ2-7 TRBV18 few CASSPRHGYEQYF
TRBJ2-5 TRBV14 . CASSQFGRSIETQYF
TRBJ2-1 TRBV9 few CASSAELAGGIYNEQFF
TRBJ2-1 TRBV6-5 few CASSYSVAGDNEQFF
TRBJ1-2 TRBV11-2 . CASGGQGDVYGYTF
TRBJ2-3 TRBV5-4 . CASSQIDTQYF
TRBJ1-5 TRBV7-9 few CASSLGSSQPQHF
TRBJ1-5 TRBV7-9 . CASSSWGGGNQPQHF
TRBJ1-5 TRBV13 few CASSLRTGGNQPQHF
TRBJ1-1 TRBV7-6 few CASSPTQNTEAFF
TRBJ2-1 TRBV27 . CASSLGRREQFF
TRBJ2-5 TRBV7-9 . CASSLAREQETQYF
TRBJ1-1 TRBV7-2 few CASTGGGVEAFF
TRBJ2-3 TRBV29-1 . CSVSNTQYF
TRBJ2-1 TRBV30 few CAWSLPGVRLSEQFF
TRBJ1-2 TRBV6-5 . CASRLGQGIYGYTF
TRBJ2-3 TRBV2 . CASRRPWLAGSTDTQYF
TRBJ2-3 TRBV7-2 . CASSFGWTGGGWGTDTQYF
TRBJ2-1 TRBV29-1 few CSVERSGIDEQFF
TRBJ1-1 TRBV5-1 . CASRPDSNTEAFF
TRBJ2-5 TRBV5-4 . CASSLVPGTSGSTEETQYF
TRBJ1-3 TRBV4-3 . CASSHDRDFLAGNTIYF
TRBJ2-7 TRBV10-3 few CAISDPDPGTEQYF
TRBJ2-5 TRBV27 . CASSLSRGLAGGETQYF
TRBJ2-1 TRBV6-6 . CASSPSGFDEQFF
TRBJ1-5 TRBV30 . CAWSVQAGHQPQHF
TRBJ2-5 TRBV30 few CAWSVRQGSGTQYF
TRBJ2-5 TRBV28 few CASTRSGLGQETQYF
TRBJ1-1 TRBV2 few CATSTGTGNTEAFF
TRBJ2-7 TRBV18 few CASSPSSRSSYEQYF
TRBJ1-2 TRBV11-3 . CASSLGQGEGYTF
TRBJ1-2 TRBV18 . CASSPPGIRGQDGYTF